The source of this TCR beta chain is a study of radiation and T cells in renal cell carcinoma. Study results and caveats: From baseline, blood top tumor clonotypes peaked at 2 weeks post-radiation.

The protocol was immunoSEQ multiplex PCR, while the TCRdb copy is restricted to in-frame clones and leaves out a portion. The table includes approximately 65,000 clones, about 80% detected once. The length of the CDR3 is 15 residues. Germline lookup yields CDR1 SGHRS and CDR2 YFSETQ. The ends were cut back, 0 bases at V and 3 bases at J, with 10 bases in the middle. This clone was observed a single time. Its specificity is not known. Time point meaning: blood 4 weeks post-SBRT, at nephrectomy. Specified treatment: 15 Gy SBRT to primary tumor, nephrectomy 4 weeks later. Nephrectomy followed 15 Gy stereotactic body radiation by 4 weeks. This renal cell carcinoma was of the clear cell type.

This sequence was found in a man in his sixties with renal cell carcinoma. This specimen consisted of blood, obtained from a patient whose treatment included radiotherapy and nephrectomy. The rearrangement links TRBV5-1 to TRBJ1-5; a weak D match, TRBD1 (6 bases). Here the CDR3 reads CASSLDGGVNQPQHF. CDR3 DNA sequence: TGCGCCAGCAGCTTGGATGGGGGCGTCAATCAGCCCCAGCATTTT.